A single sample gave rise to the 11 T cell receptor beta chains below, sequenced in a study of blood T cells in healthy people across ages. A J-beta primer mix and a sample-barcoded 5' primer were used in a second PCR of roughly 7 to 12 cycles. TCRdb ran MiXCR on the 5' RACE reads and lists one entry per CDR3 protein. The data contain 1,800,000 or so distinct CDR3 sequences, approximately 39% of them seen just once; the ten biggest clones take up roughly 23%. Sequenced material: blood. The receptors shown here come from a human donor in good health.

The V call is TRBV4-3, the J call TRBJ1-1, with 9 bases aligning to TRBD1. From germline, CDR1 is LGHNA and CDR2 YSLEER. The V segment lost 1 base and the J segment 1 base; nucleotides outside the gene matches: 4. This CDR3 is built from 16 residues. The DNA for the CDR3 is TGCGCCAGCAGCCAAGCGGGGGGACAGGGGAACACTGAAGCTTTCTTT. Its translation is CASSQAGGQGNTEAFF.

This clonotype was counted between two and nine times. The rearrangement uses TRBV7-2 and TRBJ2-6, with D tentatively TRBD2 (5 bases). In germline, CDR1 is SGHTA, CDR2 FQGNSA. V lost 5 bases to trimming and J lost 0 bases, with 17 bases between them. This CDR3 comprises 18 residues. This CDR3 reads CASSPAPGLSSGANVLTF. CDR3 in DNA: TGTGCCAGCAGCCCCGCGCCGGGGTTGAGCTCTGGGGCCAACGTCCTGACTTTC.

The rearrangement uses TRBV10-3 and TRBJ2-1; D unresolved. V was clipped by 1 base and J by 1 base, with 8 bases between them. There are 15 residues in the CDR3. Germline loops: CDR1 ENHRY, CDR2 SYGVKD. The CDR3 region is CAISEFDLSYNEQFF. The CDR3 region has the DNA TGTGCCATCAGTGAGTTCGACCTTTCCTACAATGAGCAGTTCTTC.

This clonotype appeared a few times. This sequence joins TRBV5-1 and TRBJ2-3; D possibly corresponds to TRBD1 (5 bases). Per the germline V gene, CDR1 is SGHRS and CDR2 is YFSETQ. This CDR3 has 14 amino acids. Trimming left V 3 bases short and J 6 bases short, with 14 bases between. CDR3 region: CASSYAGSRDTQYF. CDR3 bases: TGCGCCAGCAGCTACGCAGGGTCCCGGGATACGCAGTATTTT.

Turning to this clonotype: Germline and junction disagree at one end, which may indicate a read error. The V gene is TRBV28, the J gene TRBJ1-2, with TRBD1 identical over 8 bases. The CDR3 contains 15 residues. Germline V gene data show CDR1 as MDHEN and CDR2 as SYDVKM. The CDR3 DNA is TGTGCCGGCAGACGCAGGGGGCGCGATGAGTATGGCTACACCTTC. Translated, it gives CAGRRRGRDEYGYTF.

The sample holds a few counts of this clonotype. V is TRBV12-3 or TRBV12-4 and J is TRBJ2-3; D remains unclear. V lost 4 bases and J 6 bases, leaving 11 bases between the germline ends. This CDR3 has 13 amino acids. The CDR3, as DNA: TGTGCCAGCAGTTCCAGAATTCGGGATACGCAGTATTTT. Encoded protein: CASSSRIRDTQYF.

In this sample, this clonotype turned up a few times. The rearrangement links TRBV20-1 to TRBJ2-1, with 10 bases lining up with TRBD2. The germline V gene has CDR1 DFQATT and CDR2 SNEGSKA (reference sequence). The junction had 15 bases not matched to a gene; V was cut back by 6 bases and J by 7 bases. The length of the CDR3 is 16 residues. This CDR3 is CSAITGWTSGLNEQFF. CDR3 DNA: TGCAGTGCAATCACGGGGTGGACTAGCGGACTAAATGAGCAGTTCTTC.

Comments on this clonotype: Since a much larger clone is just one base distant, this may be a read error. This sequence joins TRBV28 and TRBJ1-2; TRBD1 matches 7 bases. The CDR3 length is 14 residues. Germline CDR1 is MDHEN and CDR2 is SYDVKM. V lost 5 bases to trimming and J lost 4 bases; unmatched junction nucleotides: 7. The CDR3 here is CASSAQGISYGYTF. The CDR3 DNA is TGTGCCAGCAGTGCACAGGGGATCAGCTATGGCTACACCTTC.

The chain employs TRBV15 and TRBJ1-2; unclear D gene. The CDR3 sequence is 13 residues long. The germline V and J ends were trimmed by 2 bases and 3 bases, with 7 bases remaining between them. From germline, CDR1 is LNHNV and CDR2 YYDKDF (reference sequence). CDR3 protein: CATSRSGDYGYTF. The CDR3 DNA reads TGTGCCACCAGCAGATCGGGAGACTATGGCTACACCTTC.

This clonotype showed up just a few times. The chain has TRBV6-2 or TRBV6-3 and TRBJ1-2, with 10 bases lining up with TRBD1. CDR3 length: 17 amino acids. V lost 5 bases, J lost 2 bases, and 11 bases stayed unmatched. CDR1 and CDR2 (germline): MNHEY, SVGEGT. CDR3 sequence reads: CASSQAGTGDLNYGYTF. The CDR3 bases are TGTGCCAGCAGTCAAGCCGGGACAGGGGATTTAAACTATGGCTACACCTTC.

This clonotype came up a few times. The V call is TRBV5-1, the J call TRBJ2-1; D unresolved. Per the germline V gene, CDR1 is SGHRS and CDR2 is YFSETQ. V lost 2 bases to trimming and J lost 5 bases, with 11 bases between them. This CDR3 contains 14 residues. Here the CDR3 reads CASSLLRQNNEQFF. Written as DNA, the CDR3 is TGCGCCAGCAGCTTATTACGGCAGAACAATGAGCAGTTCTTC.